The TCR beta chain described here comes from a study of tumor and adjacent non-tumor tissue in lung cancer. On the study more broadly: Samples averaged approximately 4.2 million productive TCRbeta reads each.

The template was RNA from unsorted bulk tissue. Study-level results: TCR diversity was significantly greater in tumor than normal lung tissue. Tumor repertoires had a smaller top 100 clone share than normal lung.

This CDR3 is built from 16 residues. Details on this clonotype: Its antigen is undetermined. One end of the junction does not line up with germline, which may come from a read error.

The library came from three nested PCR rounds adapted from ARM-PCR protocols. TCRdb fed the multiplex PCR reads into MiXCR, producing one record per CDR3 protein. The sample records some 120,000 distinct CDR3 sequences, approximately 71% being singletons. The rearrangement links TRBV12-3 or TRBV12-4 to TRBJ1-3; a possible D gene is TRBD1 (5 bases). The receptor comes from a man in his thirties or forties with non-small cell lung cancer. Sequencing used lung tumor tissue. The DNA of the CDR3 is TGTGCCAGCTGTTACGAGACAGCCTACTCTGGAAACACCATACATTTT. The encoded protein is CASCYETAYSGNTIHF.